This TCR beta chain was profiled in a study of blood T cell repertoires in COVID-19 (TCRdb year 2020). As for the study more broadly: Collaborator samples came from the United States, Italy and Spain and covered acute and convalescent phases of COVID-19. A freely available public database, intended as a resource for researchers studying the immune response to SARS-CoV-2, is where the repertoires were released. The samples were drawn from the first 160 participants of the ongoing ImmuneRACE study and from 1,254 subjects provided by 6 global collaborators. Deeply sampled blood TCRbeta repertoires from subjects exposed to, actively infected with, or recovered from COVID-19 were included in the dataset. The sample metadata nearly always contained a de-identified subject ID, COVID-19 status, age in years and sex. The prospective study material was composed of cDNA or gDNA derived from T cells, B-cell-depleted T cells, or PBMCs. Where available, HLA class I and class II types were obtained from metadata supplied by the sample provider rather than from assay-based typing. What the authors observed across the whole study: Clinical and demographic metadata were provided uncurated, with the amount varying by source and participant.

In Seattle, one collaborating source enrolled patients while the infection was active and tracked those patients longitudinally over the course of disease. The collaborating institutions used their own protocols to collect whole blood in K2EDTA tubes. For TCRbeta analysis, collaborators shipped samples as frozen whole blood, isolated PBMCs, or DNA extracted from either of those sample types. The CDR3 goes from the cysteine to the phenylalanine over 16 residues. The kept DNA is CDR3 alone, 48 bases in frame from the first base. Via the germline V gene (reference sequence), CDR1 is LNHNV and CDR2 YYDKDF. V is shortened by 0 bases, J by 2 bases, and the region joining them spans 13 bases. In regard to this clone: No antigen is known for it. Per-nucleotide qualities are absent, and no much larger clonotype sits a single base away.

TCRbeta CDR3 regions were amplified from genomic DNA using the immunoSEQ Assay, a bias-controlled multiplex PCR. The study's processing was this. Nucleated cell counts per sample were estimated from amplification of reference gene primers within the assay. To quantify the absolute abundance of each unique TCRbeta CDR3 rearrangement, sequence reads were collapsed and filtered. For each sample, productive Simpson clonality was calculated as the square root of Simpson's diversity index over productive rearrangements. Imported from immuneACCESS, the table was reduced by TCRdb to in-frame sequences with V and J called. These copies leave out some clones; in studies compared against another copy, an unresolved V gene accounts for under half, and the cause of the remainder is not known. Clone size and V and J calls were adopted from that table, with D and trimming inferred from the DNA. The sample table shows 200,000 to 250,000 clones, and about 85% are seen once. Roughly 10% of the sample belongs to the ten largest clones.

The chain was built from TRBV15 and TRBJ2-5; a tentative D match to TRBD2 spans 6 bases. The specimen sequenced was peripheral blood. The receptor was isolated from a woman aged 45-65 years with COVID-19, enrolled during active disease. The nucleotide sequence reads TGTGCCACCAGCAGAGACCGTAGTGGGAGGCAAGAGACCCAGTACTTC. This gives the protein CATSRDRSGRQETQYF.